In this sample, the clone carrying this T cell receptor (beta chain) turned up a few times. Per the authors' pipeline: From reference gene primer amplification, estimates of nucleated cell counts were derived. The repertoire was sequenced with immunoSEQ multiplex PCR; TCRdb's copy has only in-frame clones and lacks some. That table is the source of V, J and clone size, and D and trimming were worked out from the DNA. The table has fewer than 100,000 clones, 65% to 90% seen once. Germline lookup yields CDR1 SGHTA and CDR2 FQGNSA. V was clipped by 1 base and J by 0 bases, with 8 bases between them. CDR3 length: 15 amino acids. This record belongs to a study of blood T cell repertoires in COVID-19. Background on the study: Samples of COVID-19 (acute and convalescent) were obtained from the United States, Italy and Spain. PBMCs, B-cell-depleted T cells, or T cells provided the cDNA or gDNA that made up the material.

V and J are TRBV7-2 and TRBJ2-3; TRBD2 might be the D (6 bases). Sequenced input: peripheral blood. The receptor's source is a man aged 55 to 70 with acute or convalescent COVID-19. In DNA form, the CDR3 reads TGTGCCAGCAGCTTAGTCGCGGGGAGCACAGATACGCAGTATTTT. Translated: CASSLVAGSTDTQYF.